A single sample gave rise to the 26 T cell receptor beta chains below, sequenced in a study of low-dose radiotherapy and immunotherapy resistance in tumors. Priming of first-strand cDNA relied on TRAV- and TRBV-specific primers (covering alpha and beta chains). TCR amplification involved 15 to 25 PCR cycles with a constant-region primer and V-primer adapter. TCRdb reprocessed the reads via MiXCR and lists one record per CDR3 protein. The profile shows about 15,000 distinct CDR3 sequences, 60% of them singletons. These receptors all come from a human donor with advanced metastatic prostate, ovarian, gallbladder or colorectal cancer (not recorded which). This table probably holds off-target reads from a library built for another chain.

The rearrangement uses TRBV28 and TRBJ2-7; the D gene is possibly TRBD2 (5 bases). CDR3 length: 14 residues. The germline V gene has CDR1 MDHEN and CDR2 SYDVKM. V dropped 3 bases and J dropped 6 bases, with 15 bases sitting between them. The CDR3 DNA reads as TGTGCCAGCAGTTTCGTAAGGGAGCTACGCGAGCAGTACTTC. Its translation is CASSFVRELREQYF.

This chain joins TRBV12-5 and TRBJ2-2; D not certain. In germline, CDR1 is LGHNT, CDR2 FRNRAP. The CDR3 is made up of 19 amino acids. Trimming stripped 1 base from V and 4 bases from J, with 22 bases between. In nucleotides, the CDR3 is TGTGCTAGTGGTTTGGCCGGAACAACCCTAGGGCTAACCACCGGGGAGCTGTTTTTT. It is translated as CASGLAGTTLGLTTGELFF.

This clonotype turned up a few times. The chain uses TRBV9 and TRBJ1-1; maybe TRBD1 (6 bases). V lost 3 bases, J lost 5 bases, and 14 bases lay in between. Germline assignment: CDR1 SGDLS and CDR2 YYNGEE. The CDR3 is 14 amino acids. As DNA, the CDR3 is TGTGCCAGCAGCGCTCAACAGGGTACGACTGAAGCTTTCTTT. Amino acids: CASSAQQGTTEAFF.

This chain uses TRBV20-1 with TRBJ1-5, with a possible D match to TRBD1 (6 bases). Trimming took 3 bases from V and 7 from J, leaving 13 bases between them. The CDR3 extends over 13 amino acids. The germline V gene has CDR1 DFQATT and CDR2 SNEGSKA (reference sequence). CDR3 sequence reads: CSASKQGPQPQHF. The CDR3 DNA reads TGCAGTGCTAGTAAACAGGGTCCCCAGCCCCAGCATTTT.

The chain recombines TRBV15 with TRBJ2-3, with no clear D. V lost 2 bases and J lost 2, with 11 bases in between. Germline lookup yields CDR1 LNHNV and CDR2 YYDKDF (reference sequence). The CDR3 has 15 amino acids. CDR3 nucleotides: TGTGCCACCAGCAGAAAAGAGTTCTCCACAGATACGCAGTATTTT. Translation gives CATSRKEFSTDTQYF.

This clonotype has more than one count but fewer than ten. The V gene is TRBV5-1, the J gene TRBJ2-2; D perhaps matches TRBD1 (5 bases). Trimming removed 0 bases at V and 7 bases at J, with 13 bases between. CDR3 length: 15 residues. Germline values: CDR1 SGHRS, CDR2 YFSETQ. The DNA of the CDR3 is TGCGCCAGCAGCTTGGTGGCAGGGCAGGACGGGGAGCTGTTTTTT. Translated, it gives CASSLVAGQDGELFF.

This clonotype has more than one count but fewer than ten. This chain uses TRBV28 with TRBJ2-5; 8 bases line up with TRBD2. Trimming cost V 6 bases and J 1 base; bases outside gene matches: 10. The CDR3 totals 16 residues. Germline CDR1 reads MDHEN; CDR2 reads SYDVKM. Written as DNA, the CDR3 is TGTGCCAGCAGGTCTCTACCCAGCGGGGGCCAAGAGACCCAGTACTTC. It is translated as CASRSLPSGGQETQYF.

The gene calls are TRBV11-2 and TRBJ1-2; 7 bases match TRBD1. V lost 5 bases to trimming and J lost 7 bases; unmatched junction nucleotides: 10. Germline-derived CDR1 and CDR2 are SGHAT and FQNNGV. The CDR3 runs to 14 residues. CDR3 DNA: TGTGCCAGCAGCCCTATATTAGGGGGCGGTGGCTACACCTTC. Its translation is CASSPILGGGGYTF.

The J gene is TRBJ2-4, the V gene TRBV11-2, with 8 bases aligning to TRBD2. CDR3 length equals 16 residues. Unmatched junction bases numbered 15, after V lost 5 bases and J lost 9 bases. Germline V lookup: CDR1 SGHAT, CDR2 FQNNGV. The chain's CDR3 is CASSPRRDSGGGIQYF. The CDR3 coding sequence is TGTGCCAGCAGCCCCCGCCGGGACTCGGGGGGGGGCATTCAGTACTTC.

The CDR3 region has the DNA TGTGCCAGCAGCTCGGGGACGGCGCGGGATGGCTACACCTTC. It is translated as CASSSGTARDGYTF. The chain is built from TRBV12-3 or TRBV12-4 and TRBJ1-2; TRBD1 might be the D (5 bases). The CDR3 spans 14 residues. Trimming took off 6 bases at V and 6 bases at J, with 17 bases between the two ends.

This clonotype was counted a single time. The V gene is TRBV5-4, the J gene TRBJ1-2, with D tentatively TRBD1 (6 bases). This CDR3 has 15 residues. V was cut by 0 bases and J by 5 bases, with 14 bases left in between. CDR1 is SGHNT, CDR2 YYREEE, per germline (reference sequence). The CDR3 loop reads CASSLEQGRGYGYTF. CDR3 coding DNA: TGTGCCAGCAGCTTGGAACAGGGAAGAGGGTATGGCTACACCTTC.

This clonotype appeared a few times. This chain links TRBV30 with TRBJ2-6; perhaps D is TRBD1 or TRBD2 (5 bases each). CDR3 length: 14 amino acids. Germline V gene lookup returns CDR1 GTSNPN and CDR2 SVGIG (reference sequence). V was cut by 7 bases and J by 2 bases, with 12 bases left in between. The CDR3 bases are TGTGCCTTTAGAGGGGTTACTGGGGCCAACGTCCTGACTTTC. Translating it yields CAFRGVTGANVLTF.

This chain connects TRBV20-1 to TRBJ2-7; TRBD1 matches 8 bases. The germline V gene encodes CDR1 DFQATT and CDR2 SNEGSKA (reference sequence). The length of the CDR3 is 15 residues. The trim removed 1 base at V and 3 bases at J, leaving 8 bases unmatched. DNA of the CDR3: TGCAGTGCTAGAGCGGGAACAGGGGGTAACTACGAGCAGTACTTC. Its protein is CSARAGTGGNYEQYF.

This clonotype was recorded a few times. This rearrangement joins TRBV28 to TRBJ2-1; D unresolved. This CDR3 has 15 residues. The germline gives CDR1 MDHEN, CDR2 SYDVKM. Trimming removed 1 base from V and 5 bases from J, with 12 bases in between. The chain's CDR3 is CASSLFGRTNNEQFF. For the CDR3, the DNA is TGTGCCAGCAGTTTATTCGGGCGGACGAACAATGAGCAGTTCTTC.

This clonotype appeared a few times. The rearrangement uses TRBV21-1 and TRBJ2-7; the listed D gene, TRBD1, was not tested against the DNA. TRBV21-1 is noted as a pseudogene. This CDR3 has 18 residues. As DNA, the CDR3 is TGTGCCAGCAGCACTTACCCCGGGACAGGGGTTAAGAACTACGAGCAGTACTTC. It translates to CASSTYPGTGVKNYEQYF.

The rearrangement uses TRBV7-1 and TRBJ2-2, with D unresolved. TRBV7-1 is sorted into the ORF group, with uncertain function. Trimming removed 3 bases at V and 1 base at J, with 6 bases between. This CDR3 comprises 14 residues. CDR3 protein: CASSSTQNTGELFF. The CDR3 coding sequence is TGTGCCAGCAGCTCTACTCAGAACACCGGGGAGCTGTTTTTT.

V and J are TRBV7-2 and TRBJ1-5, with TRBD1 matching over 7 bases. Germline values: CDR1 SGHTA, CDR2 FQGNSA. The V and J ends lost 5 bases and 3 bases, in that order; junction bases with no gene match: 7. The CDR3 runs 15 residues. The CDR3 loop reads CASSRDREPNQPQHF. The CDR3, as DNA: TGTGCCAGCAGCCGTGACAGGGAACCCAATCAGCCCCAGCATTTT.

V and J are TRBV7-2 and TRBJ2-1; 10 bases are shared with TRBD1. This CDR3 has 11 residues. The J segment lost 14 bases and the V segment lost 4 bases, leaving 2 bases of the junction unmatched. Germline V gene data show CDR1 as SGHTA and CDR2 as FQGNSA. In nucleotides, the CDR3 is TGTGCCAGCAGCTCCGGGACAGGGGAGTTCTTC. Translated: CASSSGTGEFF. Drawing the rest from reference TRBV7-2 and TRBJ2-1, the complete variable domain is GAGVSQSPSNKVTEKGKDVELRCDPISGHTALYWYRQSLGQGLEFLIYFQGNSAPDKSGLPSDRFSAERTGGSVSTLTIQRTQQEDSAVYLCASSSGTGEFFGPGTRLTVL.

The chain recombines TRBV6-5 with TRBJ2-7; tentatively, D is TRBD1 or TRBD2 (6 bases each). Between the trimmed V and J ends, which lost 0 bases and 0 bases, there was a span of 9 bases. The CDR3 length is 15 residues. CDR1 and CDR2 from the germline V gene are MNHEY and SVGAGI. CDR3 sequence (DNA): TGTGCCAGCAGTTACTCCGGGGGCCTCTCCTACGAGCAGTACTTC. Translation: CASSYSGGLSYEQYF.

This chain connects TRBV19 to TRBJ2-5; 7 bases are shared with TRBD2. J lost 3 bases, V lost 1 base, and 8 bases had no gene match. Germline V gene data show CDR1 as LNHDA and CDR2 as SQIVND (reference sequence). CDR3 length: 16 amino acids. The CDR3 loop reads CASSIAGGTREETQYF. The CDR3 DNA is TGTGCCAGTAGTATAGCCGGGGGGACCAGGGAAGAGACCCAGTACTTC.

This rearrangement joins TRBV6-2 or TRBV6-3 to TRBJ2-1; 7 bases align to TRBD2. Germline V gene lookup returns CDR1 MNHEY and CDR2 SVGEGT. The V segment lost 6 bases and the J segment 8 bases; nucleotides outside the gene matches: 10. The CDR3 loop spans 14 amino acids. CDR3: CASSVAGDFYEQFF. In nucleotides, the CDR3 is TGTGCCAGCAGCGTCGCGGGAGATTTCTATGAGCAGTTCTTC.

The chain uses TRBV4-3 and TRBJ2-3; 14 nucleotides line up with TRBD2. The V gene end was trimmed by 5 bases and the J gene end by 5 bases; junction bases not matched to a gene: 9. The CDR3 is 17 amino acids. The germline gives CDR1 LGHNA, CDR2 YSLEER. DNA for the CDR3: TGCGCCAGCAGCTCAGGACTAGCGGGAGGATTGGGAGATACGCAGTATTTT. Protein product: CASSSGLAGGLGDTQYF.

The chain employs TRBV5-1 and TRBJ1-2; tentatively, D is TRBD1 (5 bases). The CDR3 is made up of 14 amino acids. The V end was cut by 3 bases, the J end by 4 bases, with 13 bases between. Germline CDR1 is SGHRS and CDR2 is YFSETQ. The CDR3 region is CASSSGRLFYGYTF. The CDR3 nucleotides are TGCGCCAGCAGCTCGGGACGGTTGTTCTATGGCTACACCTTC.

Within the sample, this clonotype is medium-sized. The gene calls are TRBV28 and TRBJ2-5, with 7 bases identical to TRBD1. CDR3 length equals 15 residues. Germline V CDR1 and CDR2: MDHEN, SYDVKM. With V trimmed by 5 bases and J by 7 bases, 13 bases remained unmatched. The CDR3 DNA sequence: TGTGCCAGCAGTCTAGAGTGGGACAGCCTCCGGACCCAGTACTTC. It is translated as CASSLEWDSLRTQYF.

This clonotype was detected only a few times. The gene calls are TRBV7-8 and TRBJ2-5, with D uncertain. The CDR3 totals 14 residues. With 4 bases removed from V and 0 bases from J, the gap between germline ends came to 9 bases. The germline gives CDR1 SGHVS, CDR2 FQNEAQ. DNA of the CDR3: TGTGCCAGCAGCTCTTCTAGACACCAAGAGACCCAGTACTTC. Translating it yields CASSSSRHQETQYF.

The chain combines TRBV27 with TRBJ2-1; 9 bases are shared with TRBD2. In germline, CDR1 is MNHEY, CDR2 SMNVEV (reference sequence). V shed 4 bases and J 5 bases; nucleotides not matched to a gene: 9. The CDR3 loop spans 16 amino acids. The CDR3 region has the DNA TGTGCCAGCAGTTCCTCCGGGACTAGCTACCACAATGAGCAGTTCTTC. It specifies CASSSSGTSYHNEQFF.